One T cell receptor beta chain is described in this entry. Its antigen is undetermined. These data come from a study of naive CD8 T cells in extremely preterm neonates. Study-level results: Relative to older groups, preterm infants had shorter, less trimmed CDR3s with fewer N additions.

Extremely preterm deliveries at about 22-27 weeks of gestation provided the preterm samples. Each sample had roughly 19,000–100,000 sorted naive CD8+ T cells. The CDR3 has 13 residues. Germline CDR1 is GTSNPN and CDR2 is SVGIG (reference sequence). The J segment lost 4 bases and the V segment lost 1 base, leaving 0 bases of the junction unmatched. The table came from immunoSEQ multiplex PCR; TCRdb's copy has only in-frame clones and leaves some out. The sample records tens of thousands of clones, more than 70% being singletons. Material: naive CD8+ T cells from cord blood. This receptor was identified in a boy who was born preterm. V gene TRBV30 combines with J gene TRBJ1-2; 10 bases map to TRBD1. In nucleotides, the CDR3 is TGTGCCTGGAGTGGGACAGGGGGCTATGGCTACACCTTC. It translates to CAWSGTGGYGYTF.